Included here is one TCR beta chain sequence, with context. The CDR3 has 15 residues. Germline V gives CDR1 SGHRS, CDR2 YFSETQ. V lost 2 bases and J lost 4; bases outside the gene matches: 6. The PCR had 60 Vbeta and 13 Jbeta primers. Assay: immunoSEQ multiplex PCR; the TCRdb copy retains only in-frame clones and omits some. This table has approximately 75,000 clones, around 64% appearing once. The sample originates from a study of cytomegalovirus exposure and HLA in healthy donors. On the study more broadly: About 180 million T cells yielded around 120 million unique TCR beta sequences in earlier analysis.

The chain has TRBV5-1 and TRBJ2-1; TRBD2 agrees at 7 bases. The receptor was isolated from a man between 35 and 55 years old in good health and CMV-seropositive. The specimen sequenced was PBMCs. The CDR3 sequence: CASSLIAGPYNEQFF. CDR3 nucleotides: TGCGCCAGCAGCTTAATAGCGGGCCCGTACAATGAGCAGTTCTTC.